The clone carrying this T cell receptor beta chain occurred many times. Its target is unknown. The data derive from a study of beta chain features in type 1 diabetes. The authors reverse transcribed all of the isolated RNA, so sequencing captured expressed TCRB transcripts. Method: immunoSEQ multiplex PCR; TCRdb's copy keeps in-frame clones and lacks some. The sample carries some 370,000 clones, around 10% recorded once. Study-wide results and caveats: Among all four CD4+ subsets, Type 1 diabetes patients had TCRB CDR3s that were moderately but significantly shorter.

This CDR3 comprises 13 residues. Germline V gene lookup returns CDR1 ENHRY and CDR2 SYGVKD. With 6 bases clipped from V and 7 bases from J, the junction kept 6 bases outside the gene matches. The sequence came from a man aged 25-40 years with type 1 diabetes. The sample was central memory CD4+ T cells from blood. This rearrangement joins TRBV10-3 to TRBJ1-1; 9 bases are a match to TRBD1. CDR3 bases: TGTGCCATCAGCCGACAGGGGGGCAGTGAAGCTTTCTTT. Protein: CAISRQGGSEAFF.